A selection of T cell receptor beta chains follows, all from one sample in a study of shared clonotypes between healthy human individuals. Generated by immunoSEQ multiplex PCR, the TCRdb table keeps only in-frame clones and is missing some. The sample contains about 380,000 clones, about 97% of which appear only once. The sequenced sample was memory CD8+ T cells sorted from blood. The receptors come from a man aged 30-40 years in good health. Each CDR3 is given with its conserved first and last residue. The D gene is left open where the match is weak. Only some rows state a clone size, as once, few, many or a class for expanded clones.

TRBJ1-5 . TRBV5-8 . TGTGCCAGCAGCTTGGGGTCAGGGTTAGATCAGCCCCAGCATTTT CASSLGSGLDQPQHF
TRBJ1-5 . TRBV6-5 . TGTGCCAGCAGTTACTCATCGGGGAATCAGCCCCAGCATTTT CASSYSSGNQPQHF
TRBJ2-7 TRBD2 TRBV6-4 . TGTGCCAGCAGTGTGGTAGCGGGAGGCGGGAACGAGCAGTACTTC CASSVVAGGGNEQYF
TRBJ2-3 . TRBV13 . TGTGCCAGCAGCTTGGACTACACAGATACGCAGTATTTT CASSLDYTDTQYF
TRBJ2-3 . TRBV10-2 . TGCGCCAGCAGTGAGGGGGGACTCCCCCAATTAAACACAGATACGCAGTATTTT CASSEGGLPQLNTDTQYF
TRBJ2-7 . TRBV9 once TGTGCCAGCAGCGTAGATCTCCTCACCTACGAGCAGTACTTC CASSVDLLTYEQYF
TRBJ1-2 . TRBV5-1 . TGCGCCAGCAGCTCTCGGACACTTCCTAACTATGGCTACACCTTC CASSSRTLPNYGYTF
TRBJ2-7 TRBD2 TRBV7-9 . TGTGCCAGCAGCTTATCCGGGAGGCCTCCCGACGAGCAGTACTTC CASSLSGRPPDEQYF
TRBJ2-7 TRBD2 TRBV6-1 once TGTGCCAGCAGTGCTGGGACTAGCGGGAGGCTTACCTACGAGCAGTACTTC CASSAGTSGRLTYEQYF
TRBJ2-5 . TRBV28 . TGTGCCAGCAGTCCCTCGGTCCAAGAGACCCAGTACTTC CASSPSVQETQYF
TRBJ2-7 TRBD1 TRBV7-8 . TGTGCCAGCAGCTTAGGGACAGGGGCCGAGCAGTACTTC CASSLGTGAEQYF
TRBJ2-3 . TRBV2 once TGTGCCAGCAGTGATGAGGGCTTGGGCACAGATACGCAGTATTTT CASSDEGLGTDTQYF
TRBJ2-5 TRBD1 TRBV30 . TGTGCCTGGGCACAGGGGAAAGAGACCCAGTACTTC CAWAQGKETQYF
TRBJ2-2 . TRBV7-3 . TGTGCCAGCAGCTTAATATCCGGGGAGCTGTTTTTT CASSLISGELFF
TRBJ2-1 TRBD2 TRBV27 . TGTGCCAGCAGTCTCCGACTAGCGGGAGCATTCAATGAGCAGTTCTTC CASSLRLAGAFNEQFF
TRBJ1-2 TRBD1 TRBV2 . TGTGCCAGCAGTGAGACTGGGACAGGGAGCGGCTACACCTTC CASSETGTGSGYTF
TRBJ2-7 . TRBV7-2 once TGTGCCAGCAGCTTAACCATCCTGAGCTCCTACGAGCAGTACTTC CASSLTILSSYEQYF
TRBJ2-7 . TRBV6-5 . TGTGCCAGCAGTTACACGGGCCAGGGGGGGGCCTACGGGCAGTACTTC CASSYTGQGGAYGQYF
TRBJ1-2 TRBD1 TRBV12-5 . TGTGCTAGTGGTTTGGTACCGGGCAGGGGGCCGGATGGCTACACCTTC CASGLVPGRGPDGYTF
TRBJ2-1 . TRBV19 . TGTGCCAGTAGTATTTCGGCTAGCCCCAATGAGCAGTTCTTC CASSISASPNEQFF
TRBJ2-1 TRBD1 TRBV19 once TGTGCCAGTAGTAGCGGGGACAGGGGGAGCTCCTACAATGAGCAGTTCTTC CASSSGDRGSSYNEQFF
TRBJ1-6 . TRBV5-1 . TGCGCCAGCAGCCTCGGGACTCCCGGGGCTTCACCCCTCCACTTT CASSLGTPGASPLHF
TRBJ2-5 TRBD2 TRBV30 . TGTGCCTGGAGCCGGACTAGCGGGATTGAGACCCAGTACTTC CAWSRTSGIETQYF
TRBJ2-5 . TRBV18 . TGTGCCAGCTCTGGATCGGGAACAGGTTTCCCAGAGACCCAGTACTTC CASSGSGTGFPETQYF
TRBJ1-4 . TRBV7-9 . TGTGCCAGCAGCTTAGTCGGGGCCTCGAATGAAAAACTGTTTTTT CASSLVGASNEKLFF
TRBJ2-1 . TRBV2 . TGTGCCAACAGGATAGGCAGCTCCTACAATGAGCAGTTCTTC CANRIGSSYNEQFF
TRBJ2-1 TRBD2 TRBV7-9 . TGTGCCAGCAGCTTAGAGCAACTAGCGGGGACCCAGCAGTTCTTC CASSLEQLAGTQQFF
TRBJ2-1 TRBD2 TRBV7-9 . TGTGCCAGCAGCGCGGGACTAGCGGTCTACCCGGGAGGGTACAATGAGCAGTTCTTC CASSAGLAVYPGGYNEQFF
TRBJ1-1 . TRBV10-3 . TGTGCCATAACAGACAACACTGAAGCTTTCTTT CAITDNTEAFF
TRBJ1-4 . TRBV5-1 . TGCGCCAGCAGCTTGCGGGAGGGTAACGAAAAACTGTTTTTT CASSLREGNEKLFF
TRBJ2-7 . TRBV6-1 . TGTGCCAGCAGTGCCCTCAAGTCCTCCCATAGGGAGCAGTACTTC CASSALKSSHREQYF
TRBJ2-1 TRBD2 TRBV9 . TGTGCCAGCAGCGTAGGGGCTAGCGGGAGGGGTGAGCAGTTCTTC CASSVGASGRGEQFF
TRBJ2-7 TRBD2 TRBV28 . TGTGCCAGCAGTTTAGGACTAGACACCTACGAGCAGTACTTC CASSLGLDTYEQYF
TRBJ2-3 . TRBV2 . TGTGCCAGCAGGGGCACAGATACGCAGTATTTT CASRGTDTQYF
TRBJ2-2 . TRBV27 . TGTGCCAGCAGTGCCAACGGTTACGCGAACACCGGGGAGCTGTTTTTT CASSANGYANTGELFF
TRBJ2-1 . TRBV7-9 . TGTGCCAGCAGCCCCTTTAGGAATGAGCAGTTCTTC CASSPFRNEQFF
TRBJ2-5 TRBD2 TRBV6-1 . TGTGCCAGCAGTGAAACTAGCGGGAGGCAGGAGACCCAGTACTTC CASSETSGRQETQYF
TRBJ2-1 TRBD2 TRBV9 few TGTGCCAGCAGCGTAGCTACGGCGGGGGACAATGAGCAGTTCTTC CASSVATAGDNEQFF
TRBJ2-5 . TRBV29-1 . TGCAGCGTTGCTGGGCATGAGACCCAGTACTTC CSVAGHETQYF
TRBJ1-1 . TRBV10-2 . TGCGCCAGCAGGGAAACTGGAAACACTGAAGCTTTCTTT CASRETGNTEAFF
TRBJ2-1 TRBD2 TRBV18 . TGTGCCAGCTCACCCCCGGGACTAGCGGGAGGGACCTCCCTTAGCTCCTACAATGAGCAGTTCTTC CASSPPGLAGGTSLSSYNEQFF
TRBJ2-7 TRBD1 TRBV27 . TGTGCCAGCAAGCGTACAGGGGCTAAGGCGTACGAGCAGTACTTC CASKRTGAKAYEQYF
TRBJ1-3 TRBD1 TRBV4-1 . TGCGCCAGCAGCGGGGCCGGGACAGTCGGAAACACCATATATTTT CASSGAGTVGNTIYF
TRBJ1-2 TRBD1 TRBV5-1 . TGCGCCAGCAGCTTAGGGGGCGACTATGGCTACACCTTC CASSLGGDYGYTF
TRBJ2-7 TRBD2 TRBV11-2 once TGTGCCAGCAGCCCTAGCGGGAGCCATCCCTACGAGCAGTACTTC CASSPSGSHPYEQYF
TRBJ2-1 TRBD2 TRBV19 . TGTGCCAGTAGTGGTAGCGGGAGGGCCTCCTACAATGAGCAGTTCTTC CASSGSGRASYNEQFF